Following are 21 T cell receptor beta chains from one sample sequenced in a study of T-cell reconstitution after alpha-beta-depleted transplantation in children. The TCRbeta library was prepared with unique molecular identifiers. Each CDR3 protein is one row after TCRdb ran MiXCR on the PCR reads. The sample records about 830,000 distinct CDR3 sequences, less than 20% being singletons. The sample consisted of PBMCs, mostly from graft donor cells, taken 360 days after TCRalphabeta/CD19-depleted stem cell transplant. The receptors derive from a male patient aged 10 to 17 who had a stem cell transplant for acute lymphoblastic leukemia, so the T cells may come from the graft donor.

This clonotype was observed at least ten times. CDR3 bases: TGTGCCAGCAGCACCCACAGGGGCGAGCAGTACTTC. Amino acid sequence: CASSTHRGEQYF. V and J are TRBV7-9 and TRBJ2-7; 7 positions agree with TRBD1. The length of the CDR3 is 12 residues. Germline assignment: CDR1 SEHNR and CDR2 FQNEAQ (reference sequence). After removal of 5 bases from V and 6 bases from J, the junction contained 4 bases not matched to a gene.

There are a few counts of this clonotype. This chain connects TRBV5-1 to TRBJ2-4, with D uncertain. V lost 4 bases and J 2 bases, leaving 10 bases between the germline ends. The CDR3 runs to 14 residues. Germline V gives CDR1 SGHRS, CDR2 YFSETQ. CDR3 in DNA: TGCGCCAGCAGCGGGTCGGTGTCCAAAAACATTCAGTACTTC. This translates into CASSGSVSKNIQYF.

V usage is TRBV15 and J usage is TRBJ2-1, with 11 positions matching TRBD2. V lost 1 base and J lost 7; bases outside the gene matches: 6. CDR3 size: 16 residues. Looked up from germline, CDR1 is LNHNV and CDR2 is YYDKDF (reference sequence). CDR3 DNA: TGTGCCACCAGCAGAGTAGCGGGAGGGCCGAGGAATGAGCAGTTCTTC. Its protein product is CATSRVAGGPRNEQFF.

This clonotype turned up a few times. The chain is built from TRBV7-2 and TRBJ1-2, with D possibly matching TRBD1 (5 bases). The CDR3 is made up of 12 amino acids. Germline V gene sequence: CDR1 SGHTA, CDR2 FQGNSA. The germline V and J ends were trimmed by 5 bases and 6 bases, with 10 bases remaining between them. CDR3 in DNA: TGTGCCAGCAGCATCGGGACCGATGGCTACACCTTC. The encoded protein is CASSIGTDGYTF.

The chain joins TRBV4-1 to TRBJ2-7; 8 bases align to TRBD1. CDR1 and CDR2 (germline): MGHRA, YSYEKL. V dropped 1 base and J dropped 4; count of bases not matched to a gene: 9. The CDR3 is made up of 16 amino acids. DNA of the CDR3: TGCGCCAGCAGCCAAGGATATTTTGGGACAGGTTACGAGCAGTACTTC. This codes for CASSQGYFGTGYEQYF.

This clonotype has a count of ten or more. The DNA for the CDR3 is TGTGCCAGCAGTTTCAAGGGTATCTACGAGCAGTACTTC. Translated: CASSFKGIYEQYF. The chain recombines TRBV27 with TRBJ2-7; D call uncertain. The V gene lost 3 bases and the J gene lost 3 bases, with 9 bases spanning the gap. The germline V gene encodes CDR1 MNHEY and CDR2 SMNVEV (reference sequence). The length of the CDR3 is 13 residues.

This sequence joins TRBV2 and TRBJ2-7; D is undetermined. The CDR3 is made up of 13 amino acids. V lost 4 bases and J lost 2, with 9 bases in between. The germline gives CDR1 SNHLY, CDR2 FYNNEI. The DNA of the CDR3 is TGTGCCAGCAGTGTGCTGGCGACCTACGAGCAGTACTTC. It translates to CASSVLATYEQYF.

This clonotype was counted a few times. The chain carries TRBV28 and TRBJ1-2; D remains unclear. V shed 6 bases and J shed 8 bases, with 13 bases lying between them. Per the germline V gene, CDR1 is MDHEN and CDR2 is SYDVKM. The CDR3 covers 12 residues. The CDR3 bases are TGTGCCAGCAGCACCCCCTTCTTCGGCTACACCTTC. This encodes CASSTPFFGYTF.

This clonotype was found many times. The chain combines TRBV11-3 with TRBJ2-1; D may be TRBD1 or TRBD2 (8 bases each). V lost 2 bases and J lost 0, with 23 bases in between. This CDR3 spans 20 amino acids. The germline gives CDR1 SGHNT, CDR2 YENEEA. The CDR3 spells CASSLFGQGTGGSSYNEQFF. The DNA for the CDR3 is TGTGCCAGCAGCTTATTCGGACAGGGCACGGGAGGGAGCTCCTACAATGAGCAGTTCTTC.

This clonotype was seen many times. The chain is built from TRBV12-3 or TRBV12-4 and TRBJ2-3; a possible D gene is TRBD1 (5 bases). The CDR3 length is 15 residues. The V gene lost 5 bases and the J gene lost 2 bases, with 14 bases spanning the gap. This CDR3 is CASSPPDRDTDTQYF. The CDR3 DNA follows: TGTGCCAGCAGTCCCCCTGACAGAGACACAGATACGCAGTATTTT.

This clonotype was found a few times. The rearrangement links TRBV7-9 to TRBJ2-1, with 10 bases matching TRBD2. The CDR3 sequence is 17 residues long. Unmatched junction bases numbered 13, after V lost 3 bases and J lost 8 bases. Germline V gene data show CDR1 as SEHNR and CDR2 as FQNEAQ (reference sequence). The CDR3 here is CASSFPLLAGGGDEQFF. CDR3 nucleotide sequence: TGTGCCAGCAGCTTCCCCTTATTAGCGGGAGGTGGTGATGAGCAGTTCTTC.

This clonotype turned up a few times. The J gene is TRBJ2-7, the V gene TRBV12-3 or TRBV12-4, with D tentatively TRBD2 (5 bases). Trimming removed 2 bases from V and 2 bases from J, with 13 bases in between. This CDR3 has 15 amino acids. CDR3 DNA: TGTGCCAGCAGTTTAAGAGGCGGGCAACCCTACGAGCAGTACTTC. Amino acids: CASSLRGGQPYEQYF.

The chain carries TRBV29-1 and TRBJ1-4; no reliable D call. The CDR3 loop spans 14 amino acids. From germline, CDR1 is SQVTM and CDR2 ANQGSEA. V lost 3 bases to trimming and J lost 3 bases, with 11 bases between them. The chain's CDR3 is CSVESLGPNEKLFF. Here the CDR3 DNA reads TGCAGCGTTGAGTCCCTGGGCCCTAATGAAAAACTGTTTTTT. The variable domain in full, completed from reference TRBV29-1 and TRBJ1-4, reads SAVISQKPSRDICQRGTSLTIQCQVDSQVTMMFWYRQQPGQSLTLIATANQGSEATYESGFVIDKFPISRPNLTFSTLTVSNMSPEDSSIYLCSVESLGPNEKLFFGSGTQLSVL.

The chain joins TRBV3-1 to TRBJ1-2, with no clear D. V was pared by 1 base and J by 6 bases, with 6 bases between. The germline gives CDR1 LGHDT, CDR2 YNNKEL (reference sequence). The CDR3 is made up of 12 amino acids. The CDR3 region is CASSQVADGYTF. For the CDR3, the DNA is TGTGCCAGCAGCCAAGTTGCCGATGGCTACACCTTC.

In this sample, this clonotype turned up a few times. The V and J genes are TRBV30 and TRBJ1-5; 7 bases align to TRBD1. V was clipped by 3 bases and J by 3 bases; unmatched bases: 2. CDR1 is GTSNPN and CDR2 is SVGIG in the germline V gene (reference sequence). The CDR3 has 13 amino acids. The CDR3 protein is CAWRGQFNQPQHF. The CDR3, as DNA: TGTGCCTGGAGGGGACAGTTCAATCAGCCCCAGCATTTT.

This clonotype was recorded a few times. V gene TRBV5-6 combines with J gene TRBJ1-2; weak D call: TRBD1 (5 bases). Between the trimmed V and J ends, which lost 3 bases and 3 bases, there was a span of 9 bases. Germline V gene lookup returns CDR1 SGHDT and CDR2 YYEEEE. The CDR3 is 13 residues long. Here the CDR3 reads CASSSTAYYGYTF. CDR3 in DNA: TGTGCCAGCAGCTCGACAGCCTACTATGGCTACACCTTC.

The chain links TRBV12-3 or TRBV12-4 to TRBJ2-7, with TRBD2 as a possible D gene (6 bases). Trimming cost V 6 bases and J 5 bases, with 11 bases left between them. The CDR3 has 12 amino acids. As DNA, the CDR3 is TGTGCCAGCAGAGACCTAGCGAACGAGCAGTACTTC. It encodes CASRDLANEQYF.

This clonotype was found many times. The rearrangement uses TRBV25-1 and TRBJ2-7; perhaps TRBD1 as D (6 bases). Trimming left V 5 bases short and J 5 bases short, with 13 bases between. This CDR3 spans 13 amino acids. Germline loops: CDR1 MGHDK, CDR2 SYGVNS. CDR3 coding DNA: TGTGCCAGCAGTAGAAACAGGGAACACGAGCAGTACTTC. Residues: CASSRNREHEQYF.

With respect to this clonotype: An end of the junction differs from the germline gene, which may be a read error. The chain employs TRBV7-3 and TRBJ2-1; 14 nucleotides match TRBD2. The germline V gene has CDR1 SGHTA and CDR2 FQGTGA. The CDR3 covers 17 residues. This chain's CDR3 is CSSSPNPGTSGSYEQFF. The CDR3 nucleotides read TGTTCCAGCAGCCCCAATCCCGGGACTAGCGGGAGTTATGAGCAGTTCTTC.

This clonotype was observed a few times. In nucleotides, the CDR3 is TGTGCCAGCAGTTACGCCCCCGCGGGAGGAGGTGAGCAGTTCTTC. Protein sequence: CASSYAPAGGGEQFF. V usage is TRBV6-5 and J usage is TRBJ2-1, with TRBD2 matching over 8 bases. V lost 2 bases and J lost 9; bases outside the gene matches: 9. Per the germline V gene, CDR1 is MNHEY and CDR2 is SVGAGI. The CDR3 has 15 amino acids.

This clonotype has more than one count but fewer than ten. The chain is built from TRBV12-3 or TRBV12-4 and TRBJ2-1; D is unresolved. V gave up 8 bases and J gave up 10 bases, with 15 bases separating them. The CDR3 runs 12 residues. CDR3 amino acids: CASAHPVLEQFF. The DNA for the CDR3 is TGTGCCAGCGCTCACCCCGTGTTGGAGCAGTTCTTC.